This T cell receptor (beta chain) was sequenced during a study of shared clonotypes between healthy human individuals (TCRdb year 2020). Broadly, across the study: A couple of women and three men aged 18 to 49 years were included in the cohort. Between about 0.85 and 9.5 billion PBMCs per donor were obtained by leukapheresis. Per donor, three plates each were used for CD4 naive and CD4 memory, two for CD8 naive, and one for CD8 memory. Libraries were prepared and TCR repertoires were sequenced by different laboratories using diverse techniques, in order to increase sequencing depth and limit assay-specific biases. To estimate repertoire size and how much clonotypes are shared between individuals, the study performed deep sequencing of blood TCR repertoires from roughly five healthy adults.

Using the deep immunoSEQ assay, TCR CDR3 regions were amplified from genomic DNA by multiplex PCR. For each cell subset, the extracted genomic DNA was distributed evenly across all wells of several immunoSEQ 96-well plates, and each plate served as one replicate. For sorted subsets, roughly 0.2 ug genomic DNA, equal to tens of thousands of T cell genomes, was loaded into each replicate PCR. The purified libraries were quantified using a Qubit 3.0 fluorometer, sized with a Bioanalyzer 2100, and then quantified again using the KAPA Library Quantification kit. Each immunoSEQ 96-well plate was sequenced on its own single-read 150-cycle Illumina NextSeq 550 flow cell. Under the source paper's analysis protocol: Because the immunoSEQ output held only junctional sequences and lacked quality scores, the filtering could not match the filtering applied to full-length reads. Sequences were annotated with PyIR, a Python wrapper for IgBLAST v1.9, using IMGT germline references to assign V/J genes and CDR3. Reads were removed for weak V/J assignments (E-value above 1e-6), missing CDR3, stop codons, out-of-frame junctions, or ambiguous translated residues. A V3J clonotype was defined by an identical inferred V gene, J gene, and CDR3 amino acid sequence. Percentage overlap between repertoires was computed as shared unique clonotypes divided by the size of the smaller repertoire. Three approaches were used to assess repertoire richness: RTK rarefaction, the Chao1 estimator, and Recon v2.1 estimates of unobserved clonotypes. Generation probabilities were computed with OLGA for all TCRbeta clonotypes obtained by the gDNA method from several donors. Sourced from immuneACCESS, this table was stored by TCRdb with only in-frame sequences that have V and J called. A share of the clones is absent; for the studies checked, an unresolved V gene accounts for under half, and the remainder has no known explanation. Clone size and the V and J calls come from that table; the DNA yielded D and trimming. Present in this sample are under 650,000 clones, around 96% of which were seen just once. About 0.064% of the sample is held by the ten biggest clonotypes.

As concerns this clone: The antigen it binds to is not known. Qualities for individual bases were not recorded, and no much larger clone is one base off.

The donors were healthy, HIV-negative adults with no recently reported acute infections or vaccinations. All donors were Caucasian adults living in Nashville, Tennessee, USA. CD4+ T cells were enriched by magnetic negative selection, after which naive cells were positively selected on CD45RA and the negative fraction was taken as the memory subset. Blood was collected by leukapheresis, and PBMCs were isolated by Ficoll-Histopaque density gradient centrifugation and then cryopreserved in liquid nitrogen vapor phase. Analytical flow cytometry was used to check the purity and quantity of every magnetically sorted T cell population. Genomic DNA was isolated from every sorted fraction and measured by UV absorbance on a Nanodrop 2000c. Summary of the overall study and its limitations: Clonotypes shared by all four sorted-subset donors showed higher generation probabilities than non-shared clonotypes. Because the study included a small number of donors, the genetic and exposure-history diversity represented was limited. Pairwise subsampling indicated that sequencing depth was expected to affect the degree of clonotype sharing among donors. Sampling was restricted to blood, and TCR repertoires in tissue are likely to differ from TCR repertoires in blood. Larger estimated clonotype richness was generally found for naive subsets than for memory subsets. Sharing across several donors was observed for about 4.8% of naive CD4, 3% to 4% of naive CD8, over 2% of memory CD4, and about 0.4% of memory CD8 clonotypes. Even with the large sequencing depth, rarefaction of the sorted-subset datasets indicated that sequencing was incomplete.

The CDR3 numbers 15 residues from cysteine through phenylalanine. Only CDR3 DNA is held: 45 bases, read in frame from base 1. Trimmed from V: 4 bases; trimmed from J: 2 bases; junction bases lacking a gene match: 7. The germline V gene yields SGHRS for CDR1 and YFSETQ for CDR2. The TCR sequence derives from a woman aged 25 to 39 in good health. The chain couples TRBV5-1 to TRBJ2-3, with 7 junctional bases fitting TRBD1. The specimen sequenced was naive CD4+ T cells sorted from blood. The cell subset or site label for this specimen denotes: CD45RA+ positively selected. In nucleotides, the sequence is TGCGCCAGCAGCGGCCCGGGACAGAACACAGATACGCAGTATTTT. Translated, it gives CASSGPGQNTDTQYF. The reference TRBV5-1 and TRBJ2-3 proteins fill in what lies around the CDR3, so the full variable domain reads KAGVTQTPRYLIKTRGQQVTLSCSPISGHRSVSWYQQTPGQGLQFLFEYFSETQRNKGNFPGRFSGRQFSNSRSEMNVSTLELGDSALYLCASSGPGQNTDTQYFGPGTRLTVL.